This entry describes one TCR beta chain. The target antigen is unknown. Together with a sample-barcoded 5' primer, a J-beta primer mix was included in a second PCR lasting about 7 to 11 cycles. Each of the samples gave a minimum of 3 million paired-end reads that contained CDR3. TCRdb processed the 5' RACE reads anew with MiXCR; each CDR3 protein has one entry. The data show fewer than 1.5 million distinct CDR3 sequences, 42% seen once. This entry comes from a study of blood T cells in healthy people across ages. V was pared by 3 bases and J by 0 bases, with 6 bases between. Germline CDR1 reads MDHEN; CDR2 reads SYDVKM. This CDR3 spans 15 amino acids. Whole-study findings and limits: Among T cells, TCR beta diversity per million cells dropped roughly linearly as age rose.

The receptor comes from a woman under 30 in good health. This chain connects TRBV28 to TRBJ2-6; D is unresolved. Material: blood. The CDR3 reads CASSFAGSGANVLTF. The CDR3 nucleotides read TGTGCCAGCAGTTTCGCCGGCTCTGGGGCCAACGTCCTGACTTTC.